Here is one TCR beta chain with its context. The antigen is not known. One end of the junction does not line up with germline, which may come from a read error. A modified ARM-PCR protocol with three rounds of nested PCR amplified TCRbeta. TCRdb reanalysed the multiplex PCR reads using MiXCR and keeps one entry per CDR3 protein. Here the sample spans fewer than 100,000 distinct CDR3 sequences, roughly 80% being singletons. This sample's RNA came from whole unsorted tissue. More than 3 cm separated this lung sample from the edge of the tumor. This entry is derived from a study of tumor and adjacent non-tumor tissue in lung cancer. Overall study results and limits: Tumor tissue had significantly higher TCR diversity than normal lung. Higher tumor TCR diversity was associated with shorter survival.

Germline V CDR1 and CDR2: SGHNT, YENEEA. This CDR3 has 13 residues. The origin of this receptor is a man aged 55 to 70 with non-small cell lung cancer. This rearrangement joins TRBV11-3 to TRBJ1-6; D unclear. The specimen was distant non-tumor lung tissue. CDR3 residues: CGSSPGIDSPLHF. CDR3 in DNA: TGTGGCAGCAGCCCTGGGATTGATTCACCCCTCCACTTT.